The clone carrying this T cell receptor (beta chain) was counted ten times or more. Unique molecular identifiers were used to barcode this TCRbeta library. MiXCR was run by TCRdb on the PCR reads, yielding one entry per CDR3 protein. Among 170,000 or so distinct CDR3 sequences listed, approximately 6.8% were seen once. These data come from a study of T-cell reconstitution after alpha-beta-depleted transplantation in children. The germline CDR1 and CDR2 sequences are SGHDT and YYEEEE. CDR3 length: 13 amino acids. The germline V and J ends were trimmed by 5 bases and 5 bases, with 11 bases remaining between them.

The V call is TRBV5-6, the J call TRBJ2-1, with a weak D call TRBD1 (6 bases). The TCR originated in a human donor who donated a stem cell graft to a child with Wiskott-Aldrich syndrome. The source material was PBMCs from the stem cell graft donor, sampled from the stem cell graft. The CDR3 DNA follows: TGTGCCAGCAGTATGGACAGTAACAATGAGCAGTTCTTC. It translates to CASSMDSNNEQFF.